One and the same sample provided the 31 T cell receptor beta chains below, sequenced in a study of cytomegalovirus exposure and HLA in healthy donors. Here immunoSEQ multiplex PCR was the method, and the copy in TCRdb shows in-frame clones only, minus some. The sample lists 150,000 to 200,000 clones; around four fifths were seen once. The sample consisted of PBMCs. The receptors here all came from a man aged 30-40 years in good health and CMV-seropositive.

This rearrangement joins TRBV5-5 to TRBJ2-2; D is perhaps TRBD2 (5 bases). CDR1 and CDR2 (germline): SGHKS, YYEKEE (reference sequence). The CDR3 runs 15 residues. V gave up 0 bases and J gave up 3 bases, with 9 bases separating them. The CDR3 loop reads CASSLAGIHTGELFF. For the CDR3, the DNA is TGTGCCAGCAGCTTGGCCGGGATTCACACCGGGGAGCTGTTTTTT.

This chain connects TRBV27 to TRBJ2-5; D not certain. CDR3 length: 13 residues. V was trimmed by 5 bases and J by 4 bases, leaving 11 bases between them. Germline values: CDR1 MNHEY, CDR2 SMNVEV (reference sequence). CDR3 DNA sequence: TGTGCCAGCAGTCCTATTATTGGAGAGACCCAGTACTTC. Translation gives CASSPIIGETQYF.

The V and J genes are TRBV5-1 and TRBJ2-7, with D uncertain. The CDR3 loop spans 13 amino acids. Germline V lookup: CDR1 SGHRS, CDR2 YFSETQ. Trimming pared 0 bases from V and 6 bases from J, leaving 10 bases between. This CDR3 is CASSLEPAGEQYF. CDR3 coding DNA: TGCGCCAGCAGCTTGGAACCAGCAGGCGAGCAGTACTTC.

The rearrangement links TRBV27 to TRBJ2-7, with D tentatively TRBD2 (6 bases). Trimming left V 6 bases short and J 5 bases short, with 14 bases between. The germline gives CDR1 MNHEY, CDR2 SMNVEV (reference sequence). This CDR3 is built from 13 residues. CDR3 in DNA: TGTGCCAGCAGGGAGTGGGGAGGCCACGAGCAGTACTTC. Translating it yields CASREWGGHEQYF.

The DNA of the CDR3 is TGTGCCAGCAGTTCTCCGGACAGGTTTAATGAGCAGTTCTTC. This sequence encodes CASSSPDRFNEQFF. The rearrangement links TRBV6-1 to TRBJ2-1; 7 nucleotides align to TRBD1. Looked up from germline, CDR1 is MNHNS and CDR2 is SASEGT. Trimming took 5 bases from V and 7 from J; bases not matched to a gene: 8. The CDR3 spans 14 residues.

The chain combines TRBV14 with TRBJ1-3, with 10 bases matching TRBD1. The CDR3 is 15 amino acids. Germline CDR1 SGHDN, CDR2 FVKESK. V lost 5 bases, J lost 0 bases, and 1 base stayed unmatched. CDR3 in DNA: TGTGCCAGCAGCGACAGGGGGCTCTCTGGAAACACCATATATTTT. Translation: CASSDRGLSGNTIYF.

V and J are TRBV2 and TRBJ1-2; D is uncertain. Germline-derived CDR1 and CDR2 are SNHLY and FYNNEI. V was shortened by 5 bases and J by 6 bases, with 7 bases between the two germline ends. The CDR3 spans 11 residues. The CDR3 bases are TGTGCCAGCAGTAGCATGGATGGCTACACCTTC. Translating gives CASSSMDGYTF.

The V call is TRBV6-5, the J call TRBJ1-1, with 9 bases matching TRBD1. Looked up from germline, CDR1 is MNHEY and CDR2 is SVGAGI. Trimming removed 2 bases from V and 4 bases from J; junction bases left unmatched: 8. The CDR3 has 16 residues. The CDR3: CASSYRTGEESTEAFF. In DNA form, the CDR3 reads TGTGCCAGCAGTTACCGGACAGGGGAAGAGAGCACTGAAGCTTTCTTT.

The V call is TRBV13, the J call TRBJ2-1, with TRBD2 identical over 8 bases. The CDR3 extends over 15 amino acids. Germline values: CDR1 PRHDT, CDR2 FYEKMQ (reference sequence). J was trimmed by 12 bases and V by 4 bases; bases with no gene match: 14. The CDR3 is CASSSQGAGGRGQFF. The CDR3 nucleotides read TGTGCCAGCAGCTCCCAAGGGGCGGGGGGCCGCGGGCAGTTCTTC.

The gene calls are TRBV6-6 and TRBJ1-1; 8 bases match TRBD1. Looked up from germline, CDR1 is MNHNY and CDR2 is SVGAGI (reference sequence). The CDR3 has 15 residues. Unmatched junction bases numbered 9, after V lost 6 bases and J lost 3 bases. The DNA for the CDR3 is TGTGCCAGCAGCCTAATCAGGGGGCGGCACACTGAAGCTTTCTTT. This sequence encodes CASSLIRGRHTEAFF.

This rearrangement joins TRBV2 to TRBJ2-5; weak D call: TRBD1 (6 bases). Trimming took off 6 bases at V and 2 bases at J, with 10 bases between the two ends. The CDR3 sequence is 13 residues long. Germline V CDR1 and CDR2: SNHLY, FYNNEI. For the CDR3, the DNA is TGTGCCAGCAGGGGGGACACGCAAGAGACCCAGTACTTC. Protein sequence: CASRGDTQETQYF.

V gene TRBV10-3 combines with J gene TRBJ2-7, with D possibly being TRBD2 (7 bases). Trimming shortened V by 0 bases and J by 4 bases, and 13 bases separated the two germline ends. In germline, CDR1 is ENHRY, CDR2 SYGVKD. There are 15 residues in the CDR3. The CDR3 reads CAISESGGGQYEQYF. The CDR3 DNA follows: TGTGCCATCAGTGAGTCGGGGGGGGGCCAGTACGAGCAGTACTTC.

CDR3 nucleotide sequence: TGTGCCTGGAGTATGGGGACAGGGACTAAGCGCTCCGCTAACTATGGCTACACCTTC. Translated, it gives CAWSMGTGTKRSANYGYTF. The V gene is TRBV30, the J gene TRBJ1-2, with TRBD1 matching 9 bases. Germline trimming cut 2 bases from V and 0 bases from J; bases unmatched to any gene: 16. The germline CDR1 and CDR2 sequences are GTSNPN and SVGIG (reference sequence). CDR3 length: 19 residues.

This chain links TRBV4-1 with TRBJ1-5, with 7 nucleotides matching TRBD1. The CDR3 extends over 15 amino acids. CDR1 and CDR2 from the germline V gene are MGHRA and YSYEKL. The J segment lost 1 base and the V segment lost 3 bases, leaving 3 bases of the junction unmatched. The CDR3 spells CASSQRTGSNQPQHF. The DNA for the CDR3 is TGCGCCAGCAGCCAGAGGACAGGCAGCAATCAGCCCCAGCATTTT.

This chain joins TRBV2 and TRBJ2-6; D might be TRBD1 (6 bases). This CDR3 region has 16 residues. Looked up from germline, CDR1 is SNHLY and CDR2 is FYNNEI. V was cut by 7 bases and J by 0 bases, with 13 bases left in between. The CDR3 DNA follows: TGTGCCAGCATGACGACAGGCTACTCTGGGGCCAACGTCCTGACTTTC. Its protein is CASMTTGYSGANVLTF.

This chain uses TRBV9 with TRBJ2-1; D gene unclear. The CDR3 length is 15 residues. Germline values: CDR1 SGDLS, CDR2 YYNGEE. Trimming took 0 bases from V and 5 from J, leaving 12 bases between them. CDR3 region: CASSVGTVGNNEQFF. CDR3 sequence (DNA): TGTGCCAGCAGCGTAGGTACAGTAGGAAACAATGAGCAGTTCTTC.

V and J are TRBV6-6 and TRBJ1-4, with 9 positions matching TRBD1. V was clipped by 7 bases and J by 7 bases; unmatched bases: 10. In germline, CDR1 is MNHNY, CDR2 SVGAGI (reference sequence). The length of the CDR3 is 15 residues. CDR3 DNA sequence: TGTGCCAGCACCTTTCCGGGACAGGGTTCTGAAAAACTGTTTTTT. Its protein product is CASTFPGQGSEKLFF.

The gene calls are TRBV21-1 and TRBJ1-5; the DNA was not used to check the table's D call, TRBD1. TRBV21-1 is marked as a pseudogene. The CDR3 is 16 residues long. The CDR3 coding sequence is TGTGCCAGCAGCTTACCGGGACAGGGGACCCATCAGCCCCAGCATTTT. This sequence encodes CASSLPGQGTHQPQHF.

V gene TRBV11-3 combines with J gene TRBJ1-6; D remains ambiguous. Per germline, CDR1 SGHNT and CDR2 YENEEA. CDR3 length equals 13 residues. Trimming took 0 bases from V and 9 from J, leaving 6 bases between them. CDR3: CASSLEWPSPLHF. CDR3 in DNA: TGTGCCAGCAGCTTAGAATGGCCTTCACCCCTCCACTTT.

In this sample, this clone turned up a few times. In nucleotides, the CDR3 is TGTGCCAGCAGTTTCAACAACGAGCAGTACTTC. This codes for CASSFNNEQYF. The V and J genes are TRBV28 and TRBJ2-7; D remains ambiguous. CDR1 is MDHEN, CDR2 SYDVKM, per germline. Between the trimmed V and J ends, which lost 3 bases and 5 bases, there was a span of 5 bases. This CDR3 has 11 residues. Variable domain in full (rest from reference TRBV28 and TRBJ2-7): DVKVTQSSRYLVKRTGEKVFLECVQDMDHENMFWYRQDPGLGLRLIYFSYDVKMKEKGDIPEGYSVSREKKERFSLILESASTNQTSMYLCASSFNNEQYFGPGTRLTVT.

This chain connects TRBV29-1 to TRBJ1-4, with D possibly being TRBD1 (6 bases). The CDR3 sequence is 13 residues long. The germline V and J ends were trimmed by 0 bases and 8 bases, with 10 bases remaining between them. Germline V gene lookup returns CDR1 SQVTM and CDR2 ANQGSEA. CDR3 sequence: CSVEDHQGEKLFF. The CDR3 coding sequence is TGCAGCGTTGAAGATCACCAGGGGGAAAAACTGTTTTTT.

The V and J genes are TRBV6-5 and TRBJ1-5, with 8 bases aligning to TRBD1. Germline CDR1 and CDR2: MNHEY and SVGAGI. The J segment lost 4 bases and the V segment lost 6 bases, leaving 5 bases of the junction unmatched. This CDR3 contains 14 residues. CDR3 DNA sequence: TGTGCCAGCAGCACACAGGGGGGAAATCAGCCCCAGCATTTT. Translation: CASSTQGGNQPQHF.

The CDR3 is CASSRTVMNTEAFF. The CDR3 DNA sequence: TGTGCCAGCTCACGGACAGTAATGAACACTGAAGCTTTCTTT. The chain links TRBV18 to TRBJ1-1; D may be TRBD1 (6 bases). V lost 4 bases to trimming and J lost 0 bases, with 9 bases between them. Germline CDR1 KGHSH, CDR2 LQKENI. The CDR3 covers 14 residues. Filled out from reference TRBV18 and TRBJ1-1, the complete variable domain reads NAGVMQNPRHLVRRRGQEARLRCSPMKGHSHVYWYRQLPEEGLKFMVYLQKENIIDESGMPKERFSAEFPKEGPSILRIQQVVRGDSAAYFCASSRTVMNTEAFFGQGTRLTVV.

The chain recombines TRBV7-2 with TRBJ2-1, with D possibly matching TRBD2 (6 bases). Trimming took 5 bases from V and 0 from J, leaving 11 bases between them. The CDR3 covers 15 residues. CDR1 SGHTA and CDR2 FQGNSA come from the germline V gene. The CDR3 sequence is CASSRIADSYNEQFF. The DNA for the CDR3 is TGTGCCAGCAGCCGGATAGCGGACTCCTACAATGAGCAGTTCTTC.

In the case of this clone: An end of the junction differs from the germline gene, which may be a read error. CDR3 nucleotides: TGTACCAGCAGCCCCCAGAACACCGCGGCAGGGTATGGCTACACCTTC. Its protein product is CTSSPQNTAAGYGYTF. The chain is built from TRBV7-8 and TRBJ1-2; D possibly corresponds to TRBD1 (5 bases). The CDR3 contains 16 residues. In germline, CDR1 is SGHVS, CDR2 FQNEAQ.

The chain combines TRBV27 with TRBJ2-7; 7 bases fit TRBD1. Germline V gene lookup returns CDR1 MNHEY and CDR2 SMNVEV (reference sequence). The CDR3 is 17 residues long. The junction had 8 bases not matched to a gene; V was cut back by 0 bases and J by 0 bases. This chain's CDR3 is CASSLSLGQSFSYEQYF. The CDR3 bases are TGTGCCAGCAGTTTATCGCTGGGACAGTCTTTCTCCTACGAGCAGTACTTC.

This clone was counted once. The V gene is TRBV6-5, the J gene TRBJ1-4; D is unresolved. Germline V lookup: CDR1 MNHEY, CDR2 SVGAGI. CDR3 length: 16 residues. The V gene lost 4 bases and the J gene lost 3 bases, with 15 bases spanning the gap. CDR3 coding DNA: TGTGCCAGCAGTTCATGGGGTATGAGGGCTAATGAAAAACTGTTTTTT. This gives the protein CASSSWGMRANEKLFF.

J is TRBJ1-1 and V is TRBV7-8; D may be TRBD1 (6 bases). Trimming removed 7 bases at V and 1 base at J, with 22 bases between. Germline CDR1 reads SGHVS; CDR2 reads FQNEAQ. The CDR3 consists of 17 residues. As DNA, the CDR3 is TGTGCCAGCACCCCCCTTAACCCCAGGGGAGAGAACACTGAAGCTTTCTTT. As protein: CASTPLNPRGENTEAFF.

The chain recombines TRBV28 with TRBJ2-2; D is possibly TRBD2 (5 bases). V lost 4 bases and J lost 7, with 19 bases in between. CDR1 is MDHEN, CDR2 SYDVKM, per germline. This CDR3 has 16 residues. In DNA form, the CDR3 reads TGTGCCAGCAGTTCGGACTTGAAGGCTAAAAGCGGGGAGCTGTTTTTT. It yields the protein CASSSDLKAKSGELFF.

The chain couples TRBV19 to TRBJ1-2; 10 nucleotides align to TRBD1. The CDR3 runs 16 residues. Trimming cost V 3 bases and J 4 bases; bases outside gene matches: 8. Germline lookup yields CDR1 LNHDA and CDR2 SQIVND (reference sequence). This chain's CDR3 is CASSIRRDRGGYGYTF. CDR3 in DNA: TGTGCCAGTAGTATCCGTCGGGACAGGGGAGGCTATGGCTACACCTTC.

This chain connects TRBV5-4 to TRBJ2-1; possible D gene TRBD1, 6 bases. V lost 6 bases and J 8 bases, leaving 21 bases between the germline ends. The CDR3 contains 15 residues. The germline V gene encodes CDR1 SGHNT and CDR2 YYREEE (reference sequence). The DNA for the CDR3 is TGTGCCAGCAACCCCCGTGGGGGCCTTCGGCATGAGCAGTTCTTC. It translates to CASNPRGGLRHEQFF.